The clone carrying this T cell receptor beta chain was seen ten or more times. Antigen specificity is unknown. As to time point: sample taken at primary tumor resection. TCRdb re-called the 5' RACE reads with MiXCR, one entry per CDR3 protein. The table lists 7,500 to 10,000 distinct CDR3 sequences, 5% of them singletons. The sample is drawn from a study of spatial heterogeneity in lung cancer. J lost 4 bases, V lost 6 bases, and 3 bases had no gene match. The CDR3 loop spans 13 amino acids. CDR1 is MNHEY and CDR2 is SVGEGT in the germline V gene. Findings of the study overall: Tumoral mutation counts were tracked by counts of expanded intratumoral alpha and beta TCRs.

The V gene is TRBV6-2 or TRBV6-3, the J gene TRBJ2-5, with 9 bases lining up with TRBD1. The receptor was isolated from a female donor with early-stage non-small cell lung cancer. The specimen was lung tumor tissue, collected at surgery. The CDR3 loop is CASSGQGRETQYF. The CDR3 nucleotides read TGTGCCAGCAGCGGACAGGGGAGAGAGACCCAGTACTTC.